This TCR beta chain derives from a study of cytomegalovirus exposure and HLA in healthy donors. The germline gives CDR1 MDHEN, CDR2 SYDVKM. The CDR3 totals 16 residues. J gave up 4 bases and V 6 bases, and 8 bases lay outside the gene matches. In the case of this clone: Its antigen remains unknown. As the CDR3 is not closed by the conserved phenylalanine or tryptophan, this likely results from a read error.

Study results and limitations: The Asian-associated ancestry cluster reportedly had fewer N-insertions than the approximately 650-donor mean in a later analysis. Previously analyzed data showed that most TCR beta V segments were productive at a frequency of about 87% or about 30%. Reported results showed that the classifier diagnosed cytomegalovirus status with high specificity and sensitivity. Rarity marked most TCR sequences, yet some public TCRs occurred in many donors.

A multiplex PCR was run with 60 Vbeta primers and 13 Jbeta primers. Some clones are missing from TCRdb's copy, which holds only in-frame ones; the method was immunoSEQ multiplex PCR. The sample consists of some 130,000 clones, around 63% of them appearing once. The sample comprised PBMCs. V is TRBV28 and J is TRBJ1-5, with 11 bases aligning to TRBD1. The sequence came from a human donor in good health. This CDR3 reads CASRPLGQGANQPQHL. As DNA, the CDR3 is TGTGCCAGCAGACCGTTAGGACAGGGGGCGAATCAGCCCCAGCATTTG.